This TCR beta chain was identified in a study of T-cell reconstitution after alpha-beta-depleted transplantation in children. The V and J ends lost 6 bases and 2 bases respectively, with 8 bases between them. Looked up from germline, CDR1 is LNHNV and CDR2 is YYDKDF (reference sequence). This CDR3 comprises 13 residues. Unique molecular identifiers were incorporated during preparation of the TCRbeta library. One entry per CDR3 protein results from TCRdb running MiXCR on the PCR reads. Seen here are 300,000 to 400,000 distinct CDR3 sequences, 15% to 20% observed once, and the top ten hold around 41%. This clonotype was obtained from a male patient between 2 and 9 years old who had a stem cell transplant for acute lymphoblastic leukemia, so the T cells may come from the graft donor. Sequencing was performed on PBMCs, mostly from graft donor cells, taken 360 days after TCRalphabeta/CD19-depleted stem cell transplant. V gene TRBV15 combines with J gene TRBJ2-1; tentatively, D is TRBD2 (5 bases). The CDR3 nucleotides read TGTGCCACCAGGCGGGTCCCCTACAATGAGCAGTTCTTC. It yields the protein CATRRVPYNEQFF. Full variable domain (rest looked up from reference TRBV15 and TRBJ2-1): DAMVIQNPRYQVTQFGKPVTLSCSQTLNHNVMYWYQQKSSQAPKLLFHYYDKDFNNEADTPDNFQSRRPNTSFCFLDIRSPGLGDTAMYLCATRRVPYNEQFFGPGTRLTVL.